These T cell receptor beta chains were read from a single sample in a study of cytomegalovirus exposure and HLA in healthy donors. Sequencing was performed with immunoSEQ multiplex PCR; in TCRdb, only in-frame clones are kept and a portion is missing. The sample has under 140,000 clones; around 86% are singletons. Sequencing was performed on PBMCs. The source of these receptors is a man aged 40-55 years in good health and CMV-seronegative. The CDR3 runs from the conserved cysteine through the conserved F or W. The order of the fields is clone size, D gene, V gene, J gene, CDR3 DNA, CDR3 protein. D genes are given only for firm matches. Clone size is given for some rows only: seen once, a few or many times, or a class if the clone is expanded.

>-|TRBD1|TRBV27|TRBJ1-1
TGTGCCAGCAGTTTCCCCAGACAGGGTAAGAATCCGCCGAACACTGAAGCTTTCTTT
CASSFPRQGKNPPNTEAFF
>-|-|TRBV6-1|TRBJ1-3
TGTGCCAGCAGTGCTTCTACTTCTGGAAACACCATATATTTT
CASSASTSGNTIYF
>-|-|TRBV6-1|TRBJ2-7
TGTGCCAGCAGTGAACTGCGGGGCTACGAGCAGTACTTC
CASSELRGYEQYF
>few|-|TRBV29-1|TRBJ2-4
TGCAGCGTGGGGGGTCGGGCCAAAAACATTCAGTACTTC
CSVGGRAKNIQYF
>-|TRBD1|TRBV28|TRBJ1-5
TGTGCCAGCGCTGGTCCGGGACAGGGTAGAGCCCAGCATTTT
CASAGPGQGRAQHF
>few|TRBD1|TRBV9|TRBJ1-2
TGTGCCAGCAGTACCGGGACAGGGAGTGGCTACACCTTC
CASSTGTGSGYTF
>-|-|TRBV2|TRBJ1-2
TGTGCCAGCAGTTCCAGGAGGGGAGACTATGGCTACACCTTC
CASSSRRGDYGYTF
>-|TRBD1|TRBV6-5|TRBJ1-3
TGTGCCAGCAGCCAACCGGGACAGTCTGGAAACACCATATATTTT
CASSQPGQSGNTIYF
>once|-|TRBV28|TRBJ1-2
TGTGCCAGCAGTTTAAACTTTTATAACTATGGCTACACCTTC
CASSLNFYNYGYTF
>-|TRBD1|TRBV7-8|TRBJ2-4
TGTGCCAGCAGCTCGGGACAGCAAACCAAAAACATTCAGTACTTC
CASSSGQQTKNIQYF
>-|-|TRBV9|TRBJ1-3
TGTGCCAGCAGCGTAAGAGACATCGGTCGCCTCTCTGGAAACACCATATATTTT
CASSVRDIGRLSGNTIYF
>once|-|TRBV5-1|TRBJ1-2
TGCGCCAGCAGCCCCGGAACGGGGGGCCTTGGCTACACCTTC
CASSPGTGGLGYTF
>-|TRBD1|TRBV5-1|TRBJ1-6
TGCGCCAGCAGCTGGGACCGGACAGGGGGGAGGGCACCCCTCCACTTT
CASSWDRTGGRAPLHF
>-|TRBD1|TRBV5-4|TRBJ1-2
TGTGCCAGCAGCTTGGCTCAGAGGACAGGGGGCTCAGGCTACACCTTC
CASSLAQRTGGSGYTF
>-|-|TRBV5-4|TRBJ1-1
TGTGCCAGCAGCTTGGAAACGTTCGGGATGGCGGAAGCTTTCTTT
CASSLETFGMAEAFF
>-|TRBD1|TRBV27|TRBJ2-6
TGTGCCAGCAGCCCCGACCGACAGGGATCTGGGGCCAACGTCCTGACTTTC
CASSPDRQGSGANVLTF
>-|TRBD1|TRBV2|TRBJ1-2
TGTGCCAGCAGCGCCGACAGGGCAGGAGGCTATGGCTACACCTTC
CASSADRAGGYGYTF
>-|-|TRBV27|TRBJ1-1
TGTGCCAGCGGCCCCGGGTCCAAAACTGAAGCTTTCTTT
CASGPGSKTEAFF
>-|TRBD1|TRBV28|TRBJ1-6
TGTGCCAGCAGTTTATCAGGGGGGTATGCCTATAATTCACCCCTCCACTTT
CASSLSGGYAYNSPLHF
>-|TRBD2|TRBV6-1|TRBJ2-7
TGTGCCAGCACTCGGGGGGGTTCCTACGAGCAGTACTTC
CASTRGGSYEQYF
>-|-|TRBV30|TRBJ2-1
TGTGCCTGGAGTAGGGTGAAGCGGCCTAACAATGAGCAGTTCTTC
CAWSRVKRPNNEQFF
>-|-|TRBV28|TRBJ1-2
TGTGCCACCAGCACAGGGTCCTATGGCTACACCTTC
CATSTGSYGYTF
>-|-|TRBV7-2|TRBJ1-1
TGTGCCAGCAGCATGGAGACAGTGAACACTGAAGCTTTCTTT
CASSMETVNTEAFF
>-|TRBD2|TRBV25-1|TRBJ2-2
TGTGCCAGCCGGGGGGACGCCGGGGAGCTGTTTTTT
CASRGDAGELFF
>-|TRBD2|TRBV7-7|TRBJ2-2
TGTGCCAGCAGCCGGGGGGGGACCGGGGAGCTGTTTTTT
CASSRGGTGELFF
>-|-|TRBV30|TRBJ1-6
TGTGCCTGGACTTTGAATAGTTCACCCCTCCACTTT
CAWTLNSSPLHF
>few|-|TRBV6-1|TRBJ1-6
TGTGCCAGCAGTGAACGGGTCAGCACTTCACCCCTCCACTTT
CASSERVSTSPLHF
>-|-|TRBV7-9|TRBJ1-2
TGTGCCAGCAGCTTCGGACAACTTAACTATGGCTACACCTTC
CASSFGQLNYGYTF
>-|TRBD2|TRBV18|TRBJ2-3
TGTGCCAGCTCACCGCAGCCGGGACTAGCGGGGGGATCAGATACGCAGTATTTT
CASSPQPGLAGGSDTQYF
>-|TRBD1|TRBV25-1|TRBJ1-1
TGTGCCAGCAGTAATACCGGGACAGCGAACACTGAAGCTTTCTTT
CASSNTGTANTEAFF
>-|TRBD2|TRBV27|TRBJ2-5
TGTGCCAGCAGTACTAGCGGGGGAGGGGAGACCCAGTACTTC
CASSTSGGGETQYF
>few|-|TRBV5-1|TRBJ2-3
TGCGCCAGCAGCTTGCCTGGACAGAGCACAGATACGCAGTATTTT
CASSLPGQSTDTQYF
>-|-|TRBV7-2|TRBJ1-1
TGTGCCAGCAGCTTAGTAGACAGGAGTGAAGCTTTCTTT
CASSLVDRSEAFF
>-|TRBD2|TRBV15|TRBJ2-3
TGTGCCACCAGCCCGGGGGGGCTGACAGATACGCAGTATTTT
CATSPGGLTDTQYF
>-|TRBD2|TRBV5-4|TRBJ2-7
TGTGCCAGCAGCTTTCGGACTAGCGGGGGGGCCAAACAGTACTTC
CASSFRTSGGAKQYF
>-|TRBD1|TRBV25-1|TRBJ2-7
TGTGCCAGCAGACAAAGACAGGGGGCGCGGGTTGTGTACGAGCAGTACTTC
CASRQRQGARVVYEQYF